A single sample gave rise to the 20 T cell receptor beta chains below, sequenced in a study of OX40 agonist ivuxolimab in advanced cancers. Measured with immunoSEQ multiplex PCR; TCRdb has only the in-frame clones, and not every one. The table shows around 100,000 clones, with about nine tenths occurring only once. The input for sequencing was CD4+ or CD8+ T cells sorted from blood, taken in a trial of the OX40 agonist ivuxolimab. The receptors shown here come from an adult with an advanced solid tumor such as melanoma, head and neck, liver or kidney cancer.

V gene TRBV5-4 combines with J gene TRBJ2-5; 8 bases are shared with TRBD2. CDR3 length: 16 residues. Germline V gives CDR1 SGHNT, CDR2 YYREEE (reference sequence). With 4 bases clipped from V and 4 bases from J, the junction kept 12 bases outside the gene matches. CDR3 region: CASSRVGAGGRETQYF. In DNA form, the CDR3 reads TGTGCCAGCAGCCGGGTGGGTGCGGGAGGTCGAGAGACCCAGTACTTC.

This sequence joins TRBV10-3 and TRBJ2-5, with D perhaps TRBD2 (7 bases). The V gene lost 7 bases and the J gene lost 2 bases, with 17 bases spanning the gap. CDR1 is ENHRY and CDR2 is SYGVKD in the germline V gene. The CDR3 extends over 15 amino acids. The CDR3 sequence: CAIKGGQTGQETQYF. As DNA, the CDR3 is TGTGCCATCAAGGGGGGGCAAACAGGACAAGAGACCCAGTACTTC.

The CDR3 loop is CASSRGSNQPQHF. The CDR3 bases are TGTGCCAGCAGTAGGGGGAGCAATCAGCCCCAGCATTTT. The chain carries TRBV6-1 and TRBJ1-5, with D possibly matching TRBD1 (6 bases). V lost 5 bases and J 1 base, leaving 6 bases between the germline ends. The CDR3 spans 13 residues. The V gene's germline CDR1 is MNHNS and CDR2 SASEGT.

CDR3 coding DNA: TGTGCCAGCAGCTTAGGACAGACTAGCTCTGGAAACACCATATATTTT. This sequence encodes CASSLGQTSSGNTIYF. This chain joins TRBV11-2 and TRBJ1-3, with D tentatively TRBD1 (5 bases). V lost 1 base to trimming and J lost 0 bases, with 10 bases between them. The CDR3 sequence is 16 residues long. The germline V gene encodes CDR1 SGHAT and CDR2 FQNNGV.

This chain uses TRBV5-1 with TRBJ2-5; 8 bases align to TRBD2. Germline loops: CDR1 SGHRS, CDR2 YFSETQ. The trim removed 0 bases at V and 5 bases at J, leaving 12 bases unmatched. The CDR3 sequence is 17 residues long. The CDR3 loop is CASSLVLHGAGVETQYF. The DNA for the CDR3 is TGCGCCAGCAGCTTGGTGTTGCATGGAGCGGGAGTGGAGACCCAGTACTTC.

This clone was recorded once. The genes are TRBV5-1 and TRBJ2-5; D may be TRBD2 (5 bases). V shed 4 bases and J shed 1 base, with 17 bases lying between them. Germline lookup yields CDR1 SGHRS and CDR2 YFSETQ. The CDR3 is 16 amino acids. The CDR3 region has the DNA TGCGCCAGCAGCGTCCTACCCACCCGGGGCCAAGAGACCCAGTACTTC. It yields the protein CASSVLPTRGQETQYF.

This clone came up a few times. The chain uses TRBV6-5 and TRBJ2-7; tentatively, D is TRBD1 (6 bases). There are 13 residues in the CDR3. Germline V CDR1 and CDR2: MNHEY, SVGAGI. The germline V and J ends were trimmed by 7 bases and 6 bases, with 16 bases remaining between them. The CDR3 spells CASKRQDLGEQYF. The CDR3 nucleotides read TGTGCCAGCAAACGACAGGACCTTGGCGAGCAGTACTTC.

This chain links TRBV2 with TRBJ2-7; D might be TRBD1 (6 bases). Germline V gene lookup returns CDR1 SNHLY and CDR2 FYNNEI. This CDR3 has 16 residues. The germline V and J ends were trimmed by 1 base and 0 bases, with 13 bases remaining between them. CDR3 nucleotides: TGTGCCAGCAGTGAAGTCCGGGACACGACCTCCTACGAGCAGTACTTC. The encoded protein is CASSEVRDTTSYEQYF.

The chain links TRBV15 to TRBJ2-1; D is unclear. V was cut by 0 bases and J by 9 bases, with 9 bases left in between. The CDR3 is 13 residues long. Germline CDR1 LNHNV, CDR2 YYDKDF (reference sequence). CDR3 sequence (DNA): TGTGCCACCAGCAGAGACCCCCCCGGTGAGCAGTTCTTC. Amino acid sequence: CATSRDPPGEQFF.

The V gene is TRBV14, the J gene TRBJ1-2; 8 nucleotides agree with TRBD1. Germline values: CDR1 SGHDN, CDR2 FVKESK. V lost 5 bases, J lost 4 bases, and 12 bases stayed unmatched. CDR3 length equals 16 residues. The CDR3 bases are TGTGCCAGCAGCTTATATCAGGGGGCGCGGGCCTATGGCTACACCTTC. Residues: CASSLYQGARAYGYTF.

V and J are TRBV30 and TRBJ2-1, with 14 nucleotides matching TRBD2. Trimming took 8 bases from V and 6 from J; bases not matched to a gene: 12. Germline values: CDR1 GTSNPN, CDR2 SVGIG (reference sequence). This CDR3 is 16 amino acids long. The CDR3 nucleotides are TGTGCCGGGCGATCCGGGACTAGCGGGGGCTCCAATGAGCAGTTCTTC. The encoded protein is CAGRSGTSGGSNEQFF.

The chain joins TRBV5-8 to TRBJ2-3; tentatively, D is TRBD1 or TRBD2 (5 bases each). Per germline, CDR1 SGHTS and CDR2 YDEGEE. The ends were cut back, 4 bases at V and 3 bases at J, with 15 bases in the middle. The CDR3 sequence is 15 residues long. The CDR3 is CASSPGSGLTDTQYF. DNA for the CDR3: TGTGCCAGCAGCCCGGGGTCAGGGCTGACAGATACGCAGTATTTT. Based on the CDR3 plus reference TRBV5-8 and TRBJ2-3, the full variable domain is EAGVTQSPTHLIKTRGQQATLRCSPISGHTSVYWYQQALGLGLQFLLWYDEGEERNRGNFPPRFSGRQFPNYSSELNVNALELEDSALYLCASSPGSGLTDTQYFGPGTRLTVL.

This chain joins TRBV19 and TRBJ1-1; no clear D gene. The CDR3 totals 13 residues. With 3 bases removed from V and 7 bases from J, the gap between germline ends came to 12 bases. Germline V gives CDR1 LNHDA, CDR2 SQIVND (reference sequence). The CDR3 region is CASSIYRFNEAFF. CDR3 DNA: TGTGCCAGTAGTATTTACAGATTTAATGAAGCTTTCTTT.

V usage is TRBV5-5 and J usage is TRBJ2-1; 7 positions match TRBD2. J lost 0 bases, V lost 3 bases, and 6 bases had no gene match. This CDR3 has 16 amino acids. Germline CDR1 and CDR2: SGHKS and YYEKEE (reference sequence). The CDR3 sequence is CASSSLAGTSYNEQFF. CDR3 DNA: TGTGCCAGCAGCTCCTTAGCGGGTACCTCCTACAATGAGCAGTTCTTC.

The chain recombines TRBV5-1 with TRBJ2-3, with a tentative D call TRBD1 (5 bases). The CDR3 is made up of 16 amino acids. Trimming removed 0 bases at V and 7 bases at J, with 18 bases between. CDR1 SGHRS and CDR2 YFSETQ come from the germline V gene. Here the CDR3 DNA reads TGCGCCAGCAGCTTGGTTGGGGCGGCCCCCGTTAATACGCAGTATTTT. It yields the protein CASSLVGAAPVNTQYF.

The genes are TRBV6-1 and TRBJ2-1; the match to TRBD2 covers 12 bases. Germline CDR1 MNHNS, CDR2 SASEGT. The CDR3 extends over 15 amino acids. The trim removed 4 bases at V and 8 bases at J, leaving 6 bases unmatched. In DNA form, the CDR3 reads TGTGCCAGCAGTGCCTGGACTAGCGGGGCGTATGAGCAGTTCTTC. This sequence encodes CASSAWTSGAYEQFF.

This chain joins TRBV4-1 and TRBJ1-5; a weak D match, TRBD1 (5 bases). V was trimmed by 7 bases and J by 0 bases, leaving 13 bases between them. Germline values: CDR1 MGHRA, CDR2 YSYEKL. The CDR3 spans 15 residues. CDR3 sequence: CASTPGLLSNQPQHF. The CDR3 DNA sequence: TGCGCCAGCACTCCGGGACTTCTTAGCAATCAGCCCCAGCATTTT.

The CDR3 DNA reads TGTGCCAGCAGTACCGCTTCCGGGACAGGGGGCGGATATGGCTACACCTTC. Translated, it gives CASSTASGTGGGYGYTF. This chain connects TRBV28 to TRBJ1-2; TRBD1 agrees at 12 bases. With V trimmed by 5 bases and J by 5 bases, 12 bases remained unmatched. Germline CDR1 and CDR2: MDHEN and SYDVKM. The CDR3 is made up of 17 amino acids.

This clone was counted once. This chain links TRBV6-1 with TRBJ1-4, with unresolved D. Germline lookup yields CDR1 MNHNS and CDR2 SASEGT. V gave up 7 bases and J gave up 0 bases, with 6 bases separating them. The CDR3 length is 13 residues. The CDR3 DNA reads TGTGCCAGCACAACTGCAACTAATGAAAAACTGTTTTTT. Its protein product is CASTTATNEKLFF.

The chain couples TRBV2 to TRBJ1-1; TRBD1 agrees at 8 bases. V shed 8 bases, J shed 1 base, and the junction held 6 bases outside the gene matches. CDR1 is SNHLY and CDR2 is FYNNEI in the germline V gene. There are 14 residues in the CDR3. CDR3 bases: TGTGCCAGCGGTCAGGGGGCCACGAACACTGAAGCTTTCTTT. Its translation is CASGQGATNTEAFF.